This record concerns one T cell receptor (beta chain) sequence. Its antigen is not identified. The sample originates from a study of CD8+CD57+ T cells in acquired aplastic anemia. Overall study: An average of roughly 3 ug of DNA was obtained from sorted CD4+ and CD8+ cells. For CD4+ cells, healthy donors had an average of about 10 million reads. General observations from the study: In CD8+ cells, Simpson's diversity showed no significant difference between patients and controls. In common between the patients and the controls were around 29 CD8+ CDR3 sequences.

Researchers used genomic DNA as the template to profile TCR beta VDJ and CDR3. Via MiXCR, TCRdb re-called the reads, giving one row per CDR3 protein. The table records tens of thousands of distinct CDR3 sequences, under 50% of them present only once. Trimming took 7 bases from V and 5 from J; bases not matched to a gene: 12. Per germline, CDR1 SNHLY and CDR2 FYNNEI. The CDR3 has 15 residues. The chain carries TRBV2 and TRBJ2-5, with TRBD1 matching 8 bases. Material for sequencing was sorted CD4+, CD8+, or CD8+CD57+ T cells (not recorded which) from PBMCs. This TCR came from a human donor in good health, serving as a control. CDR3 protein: CASKIETGAWETQYF. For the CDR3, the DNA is TGTGCCAGCAAGATTGAGACAGGGGCATGGGAGACCCAGTACTTC.